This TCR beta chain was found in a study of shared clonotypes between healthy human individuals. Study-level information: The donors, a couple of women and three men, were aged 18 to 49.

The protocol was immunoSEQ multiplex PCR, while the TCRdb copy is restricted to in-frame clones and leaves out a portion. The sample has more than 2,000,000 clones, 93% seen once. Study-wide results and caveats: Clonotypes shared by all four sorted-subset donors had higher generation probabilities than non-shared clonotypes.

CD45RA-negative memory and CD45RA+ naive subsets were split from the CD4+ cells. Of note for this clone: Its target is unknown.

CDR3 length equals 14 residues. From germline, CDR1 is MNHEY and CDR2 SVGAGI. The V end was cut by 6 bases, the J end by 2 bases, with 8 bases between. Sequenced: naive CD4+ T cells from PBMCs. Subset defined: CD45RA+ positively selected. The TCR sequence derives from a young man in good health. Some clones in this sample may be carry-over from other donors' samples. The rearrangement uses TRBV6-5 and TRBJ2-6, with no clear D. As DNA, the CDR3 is TGTGCCAGCAGCCTTGTACCTGGGGCCAACGTCCTGACTTTC. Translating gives CASSLVPGANVLTF.